The subject of this entry is one T cell receptor (beta chain). In this sample, this clone turned up once. Its antigen remains unidentified. Per-nucleotide qualities are absent, and no much larger clonotype sits a single base away. The data are from a study of cytomegalovirus exposure and HLA in healthy donors (TCRdb year 2017). About the study as a whole: According to an earlier analysis of around 600 of the donors, about 179 million T cells yielded roughly 110 million unique TCR beta sequences and 250 to 350 Gb of sequence data. Roughly 300 gigabases of sequencing data and approximately 84 million unique TCR sequences were included in an early release covering around 600 HLA-typed donors. The genetic ancestry cluster associated with self-reported Caucasian donors included 70% to 85% of the 398 genotyped donors. The study aimed to test whether cataloging public T cell receptors could reveal signatures of past pathogen exposure. The study profiled the T cell repertoires of around 700 subjects by immunosequencing and related them to cytomegalovirus serostatus. A separate validation cohort of about 110 different subjects was used in addition to the roughly 700-subject first cohort. To predict cytomegalovirus infection status, the study brought together high-throughput TCR immunosequencing, statistical association of individual TCRs with disease status, and machine learning. To study patterns of TCR occurrence, a later analysis re-analyzed previously published TCR beta repertoires from just over 650 donors and added high-resolution HLA genotyping. Rather than drawing on any new phenotypic data, the later analysis identified candidate immune exposures from TCR beta sequences and the way those sequences occurred across donors. In an earlier analysis of 587 of the donors, high-throughput TCR beta sequencing was used to judge whether each TCR beta V gene segment behaved as functional or pseudogenic. Donor age, sex, ethnicity and CMV serostatus were compiled together with the repertoire data. In a later genetic analysis, genome-wide SNP genotypes for 398 of the 666 donors were used, and that subset was treated as a discovery cohort. All discovery cohort repertoires had been generated on a single sequencing platform. Class I and class II HLA loci were covered by the typing at four-digit resolution. Typing coverage differed by locus: A, B, C, DRB1 and DQB1 were typed in roughly 629-640 donors, DQA1 in roughly 500, DPA1 in approximately 610, and DPB1 in 450 to 480. Because of strong linkage in the cohort, roughly five DR-DQ haplotypes were treated as single units for association and clustering. Among roughly 400 genotyped donors of the cohort, an average of roughly 230,000 unique TCR beta nucleotide sequences was sequenced per donor, of which about 19% were non-productive.

Taken from cysteine to phenylalanine, the CDR3 has 13 residues. The CDR3 DNA has 39 bases and is translated from base 1. Germline trimming: 8 bases from V, 8 bases from J; junction bases outside gene matches: 4. CDR1 and CDR2 were assigned from the germline V gene as SGHAT and FQNNGV. The cohort consisted of 650 to 850 healthy bone marrow donors. Cohort members were all nominally healthy when sampled, although unrecorded immune exposures were likely present. The donor tested CMV seronegative and was one of the 352 seronegative cohort members. A peripheral blood sample was provided by each donor, and peripheral blood mononuclear cells were used for TCR beta sequencing. The Qiagen DNeasy Blood Extraction Kit was used to extract genomic DNA from the blood cell samples. Findings and caveats that apply to the study as a whole: A group of highly shared sequence variants was considered likely to be a technical artifact of the sequencing pipeline. The classifier was reported to diagnose cytomegalovirus status with high specificity and sensitivity in both the original and validation cohorts. In an earlier analysis of around 500 of the donors, most TCR beta V segments appeared in productive rearrangements about 90% or about 30% of the time, broadly matching IMGT annotations. The earlier analysis of 587 of the donors excluded around 17 rarely observed V segments, including chromosome 9 orphons, because counts were too low. Correlated functional status among segregating V segments might reflect linkage disequilibrium, but an unknown experimental factor could not be ruled out. Specific HLA alleles were associated with 15,000 to 20,000 TCR beta sequences at a false discovery rate of 0.05 in a later analysis. Some IMGT-functional V segments, including TRBV6-2 and TRBV6-3, could not be distinguished by the 87-base-pair reads and were therefore excluded. The study gave a list of about 160 TCR beta chains associated with cytomegalovirus. Several of the top co-occurrence clusters appeared to be linked to parvovirus B19, influenza, CMV and Epstein-Barr virus, according to a later analysis. Compared with equally common non-associated chains, HLA-associated TCR beta chains in a later analysis were more clonally expanded and had lower generation probabilities. In a later genetic analysis, fewer N-insertions in productive TCRs were reported among donors in an Asian-associated ancestry cluster than the roughly 640-donor mean. In a later analysis, TCR association rates were found to vary across HLA loci, with the most associated TCRs seen for DRB1 alleles and the fewest for HLA-C alleles. The authors suggested that the approach could potentially be generalized to other disease states and immunological phenotypes. When HLA alleles, especially DR and DQ, strongly co-occurred, attributing TCR associations to individual alleles was difficult. Immune exposure information for the cohort was limited to CMV serostatus. A few of the identified cytomegalovirus-associated TCR beta chains were confirmed in vitro to be specific for cytomegalovirus antigens. An association between a missense DCLRE1C variant and V-gene and J-gene trimming of TCR beta chains was found in a later genetic analysis and replicated in an independent cohort. The cohort was sequenced for TCR beta chains only, and without alpha or paired-chain data the features that could be detected were limited. Because HLA typing was unavailable for some donors at each locus, only the typed subset was used in association tests. A further reported finding was that TCR beta sequences accurately predicted the HLA-A and HLA-B alleles for most subjects in the first cohort. Sequencing depth was assumed to be roughly uniform across donors in the presence/absence analyses, though that assumption may not hold. According to a later analysis, most CMV-associated TCR beta chains appeared to be HLA-restricted, and the HLA associations seemed to be driven largely by CMV exposure. Most TCR sequences were observed very rarely across donors, whereas some public TCRs were present in many individuals.

Library prep was done by the immunoSEQ multiplex PCR assay. The multiplex PCR relied on a mix of 60 forward primers for TCR Vbeta segments and 13 reverse primers for TCR Jbeta segments. A multiplex PCR assay on genomic DNA amplified the CDR3 region of rearranged TCR beta genes. The amplified TCR beta libraries were sequenced on the Illumina HiSeq System as 87-base-pair reads. Under the source paper's analysis protocol: A later analysis counted about 80 million unique TCR beta chains across the 690 or so repertoires, and about 10 million of these chains were shared by at least two donors. A nearest-neighbor algorithm error-corrected the raw reads and collapsed the reads into unique sequences, merging closely related sequences to remove PCR and sequencing errors. To assign V, D and J gene segments, CDR3 sequences were aligned to IMGT reference sequences. For a sequence to be retained, a match of at least six nucleotides was required to both a V gene segment and a J gene segment. Rearrangements were called productive when the CDR3 lacked stop codons and stayed in frame with V and J; all others were non-productive. Following IMGT convention, CDR3 was defined as the stretch from the second conserved V-encoded cysteine up to the conserved J-encoded phenylalanine. The earlier analysis of 500 to 600 of the donors excluded sequences that lacked an unambiguous match to a single V gene segment. In an earlier analysis of a few hundred of the donors, a V segment was called functional when productive rearrangements were above 56.7%, and segregating when the standard deviation between donors exceeded 5%. A statistical classification framework was built to diagnose cytomegalovirus status from the catalog of TCR beta chain sequences. In a later analysis, V and J genes were assigned by comparing TCR nucleotide sequences against IMGT/GENE-DB human TR gene sequences. A later analysis assigned CDR3 sequences and most-parsimonious VDJ recombination scenarios with the TCRdist pipeline. In a later analysis, each TCR beta chain was defined by its CDR3 amino acid sequence together with its V-gene family, and reads lacking a unique V-gene family were excluded. As a way to deal with suspected cross-contamination and a sequencing artifact, a later analysis dropped hundreds of nucleotide sequences that were highly shared and had low generation probability. In a later analysis, a clonal expansion index was calculated for each public chain from normalized within-repertoire ranks of inferred template counts. In a later analysis, generation probabilities were computed using a VDJ recombination model fitted to out-of-frame rearrangements, and the results were checked against IGoR. In a later analysis, hypergeometric tests were used to score TCR-TCR, TCR-HLA and TCR-CMV co-occurrence, with a repertoire-size bias correction applied to TCR pairs. A later analysis estimated false discovery rates by permuting HLA or CMV assignments 20 times. A later analysis grouped co-occurring TCRs with DBSCAN, adding TCRdist sequence similarity when clustering within HLA-allele-positive subsets. For co-occurrence clustering, repertoires with fewer than 30,000 or more than 120,000 public chains were excluded, along with five or six repertoires with anomalous nucleotide sharing. TCRdb's version of the immuneACCESS table is confined to in-frame rearrangements and falls short of the full clone set. An unresolved V gene accounts for under half of the shortfall where checked; the remainder is of unknown origin. V and J calls and clone size are those listed in that table; D and trimming were worked out from the DNA. The sample table lists about 86,000 clones, 60% to 80% of them with a count of one. Under 10% of the sample is in the top ten clones.

The sequence derives from a man in his 60s in good health and CMV-seronegative. Source material: PBMCs. The sequence joins TRBV11-2 to TRBJ2-1, with 12 middle bases fitting TRBD2. The DNA reads TGTGCCAGCGGGACTAGCGGGCGTGATGAGCAGTTCTTC. Translated, it reads CASGTSGRDEQFF. Full variable domain (CDR3 extended with the reference TRBV11-2 and TRBJ2-1 proteins): EAGVAQSPRYKIIEKRQSVAFWCNPISGHATLYWYQQILGQGPKLLIQFQNNGVVDDSQLPKDRFSAERLKGVDSTLKIQPAKLEDSAVYLCASGTSGRDEQFFGPGTRLTVL.